This TCR beta chain was sequenced in a study of T cells in Graves' hyperthyroidism and ophthalmopathy. Study results and caveats: Most thyroid clonotypes with frequency above 0.001 were detected in blood. Ophthalmopathy was identified by the model a median approximately six months ahead of onset.

Amplified TCR beta CDR3 regions derived from RNA transcripts. The HTBI primer set served for first-round RT-PCR of the TCR CDR3. TCRdb reprocessed the multiplex PCR reads via MiXCR and lists one record per CDR3 protein. This sample has roughly 710,000 distinct CDR3 sequences, with roughly a third found just once. Germline V gene data show CDR1 as SGHTA and CDR2 as FQGNSA. The CDR3 is 14 amino acids. Trimming cost V 4 bases and J 5 bases; bases outside gene matches: 8. To note about this clonotype: Its antigen remains unidentified.

Across 18 months, stable Graves' hyperthyroidism was marked by no progression to ophthalmopathy. Sequencing was done on a sample of blood. The rearrangement joins TRBV7-2 to TRBJ2-7; 7 bases match TRBD1. The clonotype comes from a woman in her thirties or forties with Graves' hyperthyroidism. CDR3 nucleotide sequence: TGTGCCAGCAGCTCGAAGGGGGCCGTTAACGAGCAGTACTTC. It codes for CASSSKGAVNEQYF.